Presented here are 29 T cell receptor beta chains from one specimen sequenced in a study of T-cell reconstitution after alpha-beta-depleted transplantation in children. TCRbeta library preparation incorporated unique molecular identifiers. Via MiXCR, TCRdb re-called the PCR reads, giving one row per CDR3 protein. The sample holds about 610,000 distinct CDR3 sequences, under 12% seen once. Sequenced here: PBMCs from the stem cell graft donor, sampled from the stem cell graft. These receptors originate from a human donor who donated a stem cell graft to a child with acute myeloid leukemia.

The rearrangement links TRBV7-3 to TRBJ2-3; 15 positions agree with TRBD2. In germline, CDR1 is SGHTA, CDR2 FQGTGA. V lost 4 bases, J lost 1 base, and 6 bases stayed unmatched. This CDR3 has 18 residues. CDR3 DNA sequence: TGTGCCAGCAGCTCCGGACTAGCGGGAGGGGTAGGCACAGATACGCAGTATTTT. It encodes CASSSGLAGGVGTDTQYF.

The gene calls are TRBV3-1 and TRBJ2-2, with 8 bases identical to TRBD2. This CDR3 comprises 17 residues. From germline, CDR1 is LGHDT and CDR2 YNNKEL (reference sequence). The V segment lost 1 base and the J segment 0 bases; nucleotides outside the gene matches: 4. The DNA of the CDR3 is TGTGCCAGCAGCCAAGGTTTAGCGGGACCGAACACCGGGGAGCTGTTTTTT. As protein: CASSQGLAGPNTGELFF.

Here the CDR3 reads CASSQLAGPSTDTQYF. In DNA, the CDR3 is TGTGCCAGCAGCCAACTAGCGGGGCCAAGCACAGATACGCAGTATTTT. The chain uses TRBV3-1 and TRBJ2-3; the match to TRBD2 covers 9 bases. This CDR3 spans 16 amino acids. J was trimmed by 0 bases and V by 2 bases; bases with no gene match: 3. The germline gives CDR1 LGHDT, CDR2 YNNKEL (reference sequence).

The chain's CDR3 is CASSLKAFKQFF. In DNA, the CDR3 is TGTGCCAGCAGTTTAAAAGCTTTTAAGCAGTTCTTC. The gene calls are TRBV28 and TRBJ2-1, with no clear D. V lost 2 bases and J lost 11, with 10 bases in between. CDR3 length: 12 residues. Germline CDR1 is MDHEN and CDR2 is SYDVKM.

V gene TRBV20-1 combines with J gene TRBJ2-3; 11 positions agree with TRBD1. The CDR3 runs to 13 residues. The V gene's germline CDR1 is DFQATT and CDR2 SNEGSKA (reference sequence). J gave up 7 bases and V 6 bases, and 6 bases lay outside the gene matches. CDR3 DNA: TGCAGTGCAAAAGGACAGGGGGCCTATACGCAGTATTTT. This codes for CSAKGQGAYTQYF.

The chain joins TRBV5-1 to TRBJ2-7; D is possibly TRBD1 (6 bases). Germline CDR1 SGHRS, CDR2 YFSETQ. V shed 0 bases and J shed 2 bases, with 12 bases lying between them. The CDR3 is made up of 15 amino acids. The DNA of the CDR3 is TGCGCCAGCAGCTTGGGTTCAGGGGAGACCTACGAGCAGTACTTC. Amino acid sequence: CASSLGSGETYEQYF.

The chain links TRBV9 to TRBJ2-2; 14 bases fit TRBD2. Trimming took 3 bases from V and 7 from J; bases not matched to a gene: 5. CDR1 is SGDLS, CDR2 YYNGEE, per germline. This CDR3 is built from 16 residues. The CDR3 bases are TGTGCCAGCAGCGCGGGACTAGCGGGAGATGGCGGGGAGCTGTTTTTT. Its translation: CASSAGLAGDGGELFF.

This clonotype showed up many times. J is TRBJ2-1 and V is TRBV20-1; D may be TRBD1 or TRBD2 (5 bases each). V was pared by 5 bases and J by 9 bases, with 14 bases between. The CDR3 extends over 12 amino acids. Germline V gene lookup returns CDR1 DFQATT and CDR2 SNEGSKA (reference sequence). The CDR3, as DNA: TGCAGTGCTGAAGCTAGCAGGGTTGAGCAGTTCTTC. This encodes CSAEASRVEQFF.

This clonotype was detected a few times. This chain joins TRBV9 and TRBJ1-1, with D possibly being TRBD1 (5 bases). CDR3 length: 18 amino acids. Germline V lookup: CDR1 SGDLS, CDR2 YYNGEE. V lost 4 bases and J 0 bases, leaving 22 bases between the germline ends. The CDR3 bases are TGTGCCAGCAGCCCCCGTGGGGGAGTCGCCTGGATGAACACTGAAGCTTTCTTT. It translates to CASSPRGGVAWMNTEAFF.

This clonotype was seen many times. The CDR3 DNA reads as TGCAGCGGGGACCGAGCGGGAGTGAACAATGAGCAGTTCTTC. It yields the protein CSGDRAGVNNEQFF. The rearrangement joins TRBV29-1 to TRBJ2-1; 8 bases agree with TRBD2. This CDR3 is built from 14 residues. V lost 7 bases, J lost 5 bases, and 10 bases stayed unmatched. Germline assignment: CDR1 SQVTM and CDR2 ANQGSEA.

This clonotype was recorded only once. The chain combines TRBV2 with TRBJ2-2, with 7 bases matching TRBD1. There are 14 residues in the CDR3. The germline CDR1 and CDR2 sequences are SNHLY and FYNNEI. The trim removed 5 bases at V and 7 bases at J, leaving 7 bases unmatched. CDR3 sequence: CASSQLQGLGELFF. The DNA for the CDR3 is TGTGCCAGCAGTCAACTACAGGGGCTCGGGGAGCTGTTTTTT.

The V call is TRBV7-2, the J call TRBJ2-2; weak D call: TRBD1 (9 bases). The germline gives CDR1 SGHTA, CDR2 FQGNSA. V lost 6 bases and J 1 base, leaving 18 bases between the germline ends. The CDR3 has 17 residues. CDR3 coding DNA: TGTGCCAGCAGACAGGGGGCGGCGGGAGGGAACACCGGGGAGCTGTTTTTT. Translated, it gives CASRQGAAGGNTGELFF.

This clonotype was seen ten or more times. DNA for the CDR3: TGTGCCAGCAGTTTCAGGCAGGTTGGCCTTAATTCACCCCTCCACTTT. The encoded protein is CASSFRQVGLNSPLHF. The V gene is TRBV12-3 or TRBV12-4, the J gene TRBJ1-6; D call uncertain. This CDR3 has 16 residues. The germline V and J ends were trimmed by 3 bases and 6 bases, with 15 bases remaining between them.

V usage is TRBV5-1 and J usage is TRBJ2-2, with a weak D call TRBD1 (5 bases). Germline CDR1 is SGHRS and CDR2 is YFSETQ. The ends were cut back, 2 bases at V and 6 bases at J, with 20 bases in the middle. The CDR3 runs to 17 residues. The CDR3 sequence: CASSLSQQPLRAGELFF. As DNA, the CDR3 is TGCGCCAGCAGCTTAAGCCAACAACCCCTCAGGGCCGGGGAGCTGTTTTTT.

This clonotype occurred a few times. The rearrangement links TRBV6-2 or TRBV6-3 to TRBJ1-5; 7 bases are shared with TRBD1. CDR3 length equals 13 residues. The V gene's germline CDR1 is MNHEY and CDR2 SVGEGT. The V segment lost 5 bases and the J segment 3 bases; nucleotides outside the gene matches: 1. CDR3 region: CASSDRDNQPQHF. DNA of the CDR3: TGTGCCAGCAGTGACAGGGACAATCAGCCCCAGCATTTT.

This clonotype was seen many times. The chain combines TRBV29-1 with TRBJ1-1; TRBD1 might be the D (6 bases). This CDR3 region has 13 residues. Trimming cost V 6 bases and J 1 base, with 12 bases left between them. Per germline, CDR1 SQVTM and CDR2 ANQGSEA. CDR3 residues: CSVGRGGNTEAFF. The CDR3 DNA sequence: TGCAGCGTGGGCAGGGGTGGGAACACTGAAGCTTTCTTT.

Many counts were recorded for this clonotype. The DNA of the CDR3 is TGTGCCAGCAGCCCCTGGGACAGGGGGAATGAGCAGTTCTTC. It translates to CASSPWDRGNEQFF. The chain couples TRBV7-2 to TRBJ2-1; 11 bases align to TRBD1. Unmatched junction bases numbered 4, after V lost 5 bases and J lost 7 bases. Germline V gene lookup returns CDR1 SGHTA and CDR2 FQGNSA. The CDR3 consists of 14 residues.

This clonotype was picked up many times. The chain links TRBV11-1 to TRBJ2-1; TRBD2 is a possible D gene (5 bases). CDR3 length: 18 residues. Per germline, CDR1 SGHAT and CDR2 FQDESV (reference sequence). Trimming took 5 bases from V and 0 from J, leaving 20 bases between them. This CDR3 is CASSALGLSGPSYNEQFF. Written as DNA, the CDR3 is TGTGCCAGCAGCGCACTAGGTCTCTCTGGACCCTCCTACAATGAGCAGTTCTTC.

This clonotype was seen a few times. The rearrangement uses TRBV5-1 and TRBJ2-5, with D possibly being TRBD1 (6 bases). The CDR3 spans 13 residues. Germline CDR1 SGHRS, CDR2 YFSETQ. V was clipped by 3 bases and J by 2 bases, with 8 bases between them. CDR3 nucleotide sequence: TGCGCCAGCAGCTCTCAGGGGCAAGAGACCCAGTACTTC. Translated, it gives CASSSQGQETQYF.

The chain is built from TRBV27 and TRBJ2-7; 8 bases are shared with TRBD1. Germline assignment: CDR1 MNHEY and CDR2 SMNVEV (reference sequence). Germline trimming cut 6 bases from V and 2 bases from J; bases unmatched to any gene: 6. The CDR3 has 14 amino acids. CDR3: CASRTDRDPYEQYF. As DNA, the CDR3 is TGTGCCAGCAGGACGGACAGGGACCCCTACGAGCAGTACTTC.

The chain uses TRBV7-2 and TRBJ1-1, with a tentative D call TRBD1 (5 bases). The germline CDR1 and CDR2 sequences are SGHTA and FQGNSA. CDR3 length: 14 residues. V was pared by 2 bases and J by 4 bases, with 11 bases between. This CDR3 is CASSLSAGPTEAFF. The CDR3 DNA is TGTGCCAGCAGCTTATCGGCAGGGCCCACTGAAGCTTTCTTT.

In its sample, this clonotype was seen many times. This chain links TRBV3-1 with TRBJ2-1, with 7 bases aligning to TRBD1. The germline V gene has CDR1 LGHDT and CDR2 YNNKEL (reference sequence). The CDR3 sequence is 15 residues long. Trimming removed 4 bases from V and 0 bases from J; junction bases left unmatched: 3. In nucleotides, the CDR3 is TGTGCCAGCAGCCTCCCAGGGGGCTCCTACAATGAGCAGTTCTTC. This sequence encodes CASSLPGGSYNEQFF.

This chain links TRBV15 with TRBJ2-1; perhaps TRBD2 as D (7 bases). The CDR3 length is 17 residues. Trimming removed 0 bases from V and 8 bases from J, with 20 bases in between. Germline V gene sequence: CDR1 LNHNV, CDR2 YYDKDF (reference sequence). This CDR3 reads CATSRDREGGRRDEQFF. The CDR3 DNA sequence: TGTGCCACCAGCAGAGATCGAGAGGGGGGGCGTAGGGATGAGCAGTTCTTC.

This chain links TRBV20-1 with TRBJ1-5; tentatively, D is TRBD1 (5 bases). Germline CDR1 is DFQATT and CDR2 is SNEGSKA (reference sequence). The CDR3 sequence is 13 residues long. Trimming stripped 1 base from V and 2 bases from J, with 6 bases between. CDR3 residues: CSARGGGNQPQHF. In DNA form, the CDR3 reads TGCAGTGCTAGAGGGGGGGGCAATCAGCCCCAGCATTTT.

This clonotype showed up many times. The chain uses TRBV20-1 and TRBJ1-4; unclear D gene. V dropped 0 bases and J dropped 0 bases, with 8 bases sitting between them. The V gene's germline CDR1 is DFQATT and CDR2 SNEGSKA (reference sequence). This CDR3 region has 15 residues. CDR3 in DNA: TGCAGTGCTAGAGATCCCGGGCCAACTAATGAAAAACTGTTTTTT. Translated: CSARDPGPTNEKLFF.

This clonotype was recorded a few times. Sequence at one end of the junction differs from germline and may be a read error. The rearrangement links TRBV7-2 to TRBJ2-1, with a tentative D call TRBD2 (6 bases). The CDR3 sequence is 14 residues long. Germline V gene sequence: CDR1 SGHTA, CDR2 FQGNSA. DNA for the CDR3: TGTGCCAGCAGGTTAGGAGGGCCAGGAAATGAGCAGTTCTTC. It specifies CASRLGGPGNEQFF.

The table lists this clonotype with a few counts. The chain employs TRBV12-3 or TRBV12-4 and TRBJ1-2; D is unresolved. The V end lost 2 bases, the J end lost 8 bases, and 6 bases lay between the germline ends. The CDR3 is 11 residues long. In DNA form, the CDR3 reads TGTGCCAGCAGTTTATTAAAGGGCTACACCTTC. This encodes CASSLLKGYTF.

This clonotype was counted at least ten times. V gene TRBV4-3 combines with J gene TRBJ1-2; D is perhaps TRBD1 (6 bases). CDR3 size: 15 residues. Trimming took 0 bases from V and 4 from J, leaving 12 bases between them. Germline CDR1 reads LGHNA; CDR2 reads YSLEER. The chain's CDR3 is CASSQDQDSPYGYTF. The CDR3 nucleotides are TGCGCCAGCAGCCAAGATCAGGACAGTCCCTATGGCTACACCTTC.

This chain uses TRBV5-6 with TRBJ2-5, with 10 bases that match TRBD2. This CDR3 has 15 amino acids. From germline, CDR1 is SGHDT and CDR2 YYEEEE. The J segment lost 1 base and the V segment lost 6 bases, leaving 6 bases of the junction unmatched. The CDR3 nucleotides are TGTGCCAGCAAAGGACTAGCGGCTGTCCAAGAGACCCAGTACTTC. It translates to CASKGLAAVQETQYF.